This TCR beta chain derives from a study of OX40 agonist ivuxolimab in advanced cancers. This CDR3 contains 14 residues. V dropped 7 bases and J dropped 4; count of bases not matched to a gene: 6. CDR1 MNHEY and CDR2 SVGAGI come from the germline V gene. Of note for this clone: What it binds is unknown.

Assay: immunoSEQ multiplex PCR; the TCRdb copy retains only in-frame clones and omits some. The sample lists 70,000 or so clones; 84% were seen once. General observations from the study: Some patients without response likewise showed low normalized clonal expansion. On average, CD8+ T cells showed a greater number of expanded clones than CD4+.

The sample here was CD4+ or CD8+ T cells sorted from blood, taken in a trial of the OX40 agonist ivuxolimab. The gene calls are TRBV6-5 and TRBJ2-2; 7 bases agree with TRBD2. The TCR was taken from an adult with an advanced solid tumor such as melanoma, head and neck, liver or kidney cancer. The CDR3 coding sequence is TGTGCCAGCACTAAGTGGGGGGGCACCGGGGAGCTGTTTTTT. It translates to CASTKWGGTGELFF.